Listed below are T cell receptor beta chains from one sample, sequenced in a study of blood T cell repertoires in COVID-19. Libraries were prepared by immunoSEQ multiplex PCR; TCRdb keeps only in-frame clonotypes and omits some of them. Of tens of thousands of clones listed, 84% are singletons. Sequenced sample: peripheral blood. These receptors came from a human donor in a cohort sampled during active COVID-19. Each CDR3 is given with its conserved first and last residue. D genes are given only for firm matches. Expanded clones are given a class, and other clones once, few, many or no size at all.

V	J	D	size	CDR3	DNA
TRBV4-3	TRBJ2-7	-	-	CASSQVAGETSYEQYF	TGCGCCAGCAGCCAAGTAGCCGGGGAGACCTCCTACGAGCAGTACTTC
TRBV9	TRBJ2-7	-	-	CASSVEGRTDTYEQYF	TGTGCCAGCAGCGTAGAGGGGAGGACGGATACCTACGAGCAGTACTTC
TRBV6-1	TRBJ2-7	TRBD2	-	CASSVGLAGASYEQYF	TGTGCCAGCAGTGTTGGACTAGCGGGAGCCTCCTACGAGCAGTACTTC
TRBV5-4	TRBJ2-5	TRBD2	few	CASSHRDYKETQYF	TGTGCCAGCAGCCACCGGGACTACAAAGAGACCCAGTACTTC
TRBV7-9	TRBJ2-1	-	-	CASSLGVTGGARSGNEQFF	TGTGCCAGCAGTCTAGGGGTTACAGGCGGTGCACGATCTGGCAATGAGCAGTTCTTC
TRBV2	TRBJ2-2	-	-	CASSTYRIGELFF	TGTGCCAGCAGTACCTACAGAATCGGGGAGCTGTTTTTT
TRBV6-5	TRBJ1-1	-	-	CASGDRPRAFF	TGTGCCAGCGGAGACCGTCCTCGGGCTTTCTTT
TRBV27	TRBJ2-3	TRBD1	-	CASMTGLDTQYF	TGTGCCAGCATGACAGGGTTAGATACGCAGTATTTT
TRBV7-9	TRBJ2-5	TRBD1	-	CASSWGTGAQETQYF	TGTGCCAGCAGCTGGGGGACAGGCGCTCAAGAGACCCAGTACTTC
TRBV19	TRBJ1-5	TRBD1	few	CASSIMGRTGDQPQHF	TGTGCCAGTAGTATTATGGGAAGGACAGGAGATCAGCCCCAGCATTTT
TRBV7-6	TRBJ1-4	-	-	CASSLRGGFEKLFF	TGTGCCAGCAGCTTACGTGGAGGCTTTGAAAAACTGTTTTTT
TRBV14	TRBJ2-7	-	-	CASSQPGVGSYEQYF	TGTGCCAGCAGCCAACCGGGTGTGGGCTCCTACGAGCAGTACTTC
TRBV6-6	TRBJ2-7	TRBD1	-	CASSSRGREQYF	TGTGCCAGCAGTTCCAGGGGGCGCGAGCAGTACTTC
TRBV7-8	TRBJ2-1	TRBD2	-	CASSSPRAGSYNEQFF	TGTGCCAGCAGCTCCCCTAGAGCGGGGTCCTACAATGAGCAGTTCTTC
TRBV25-1	TRBJ2-7	-	-	CASSPSYEQYF	TGTGCCAGCAGCCCATCCTACGAGCAGTACTTC
TRBV19	TRBJ2-7	-	-	CASTRGSDYEQYF	TGTGCCAGTACCAGGGGTAGCGACTACGAGCAGTACTTC
TRBV6-2/TRBV6-3	TRBJ2-7	TRBD2	few	CASSYGLAGAYEQYF	TGTGCCAGCAGTTACGGACTAGCGGGGGCCTACGAGCAGTACTTC
TRBV4-1	TRBJ2-5	-	-	CASSQVPRGTQETQYF	TGCGCCAGCAGCCAAGTACCTCGGGGTACCCAAGAGACCCAGTACTTC
TRBV2	TRBJ2-3	TRBD1	-	CASSEGGTGVTDTQYF	TGTGCCAGCAGCGAAGGAGGGACAGGGGTCACAGATACGCAGTATTTT
TRBV13	TRBJ1-2	TRBD1	-	CASGYRGGSDYGYTF	TGTGCCAGCGGATACAGGGGTGGTTCCGACTATGGCTACACCTTC
TRBV4-3	TRBJ1-5	-	-	CASSQDFRTHQPQHF	TGCGCCAGCAGCCAAGATTTTAGGACACATCAGCCCCAGCATTTT
TRBV12-3/TRBV12-4	TRBJ1-1	-	-	CASSFRWNTEAFF	TGTGCCAGCAGTTTCAGATGGAACACTGAAGCTTTCTTT
TRBV7-6	TRBJ2-5	-	-	CASSLGTGQETQYF	TGTGCCAGCAGCTTAGGAACAGGGCAAGAGACCCAGTACTTC
TRBV27	TRBJ2-7	TRBD1	few	CASSLRQGAYEQYF	TGTGCCAGCAGTTTACGGCAGGGGGCCTACGAGCAGTACTTC
TRBV7-2	TRBJ1-1	-	-	CASSKGQNTEAFF	TGTGCCAGCAGCAAGGGGCAGAACACTGAAGCTTTCTTT
TRBV5-1	TRBJ1-2	TRBD1	-	CASSSGTGVYGYTF	TGCGCCAGCAGTTCCGGGACAGGGGTCTATGGCTACACCTTC